The text below deals with one T cell receptor beta chain. V dropped 9 bases and J dropped 3; count of bases not matched to a gene: 16. This CDR3 has 16 amino acids. Germline V gene sequence: CDR1 LNHNV, CDR2 YYDKDF (reference sequence). Per the original data handling: Amplification with reference gene primers provided the estimates of nucleated cell counts. Measured with immunoSEQ multiplex PCR; TCRdb has only the in-frame clones, and not every one. V and J calls and clone size follow that table, whereas D and trimming were derived from the DNA. The table has some 180,000 clones, roughly four fifths seen once. The data belong to a study of blood T cell repertoires in COVID-19. As for the study in general: Donors in the United States, Italy and Spain gave samples during acute or convalescent COVID-19.

The TCR originated in a woman of 80 years or more with acute or convalescent COVID-19. The sequencing input was peripheral blood. The chain couples TRBV15 to TRBJ1-1, with TRBD1 identical over 7 bases. The CDR3 spells CATAPGGLIGDTEAFF. CDR3 DNA sequence: TGTGCCACAGCACCAGGGGGTTTAATTGGGGACACTGAAGCTTTCTTT.